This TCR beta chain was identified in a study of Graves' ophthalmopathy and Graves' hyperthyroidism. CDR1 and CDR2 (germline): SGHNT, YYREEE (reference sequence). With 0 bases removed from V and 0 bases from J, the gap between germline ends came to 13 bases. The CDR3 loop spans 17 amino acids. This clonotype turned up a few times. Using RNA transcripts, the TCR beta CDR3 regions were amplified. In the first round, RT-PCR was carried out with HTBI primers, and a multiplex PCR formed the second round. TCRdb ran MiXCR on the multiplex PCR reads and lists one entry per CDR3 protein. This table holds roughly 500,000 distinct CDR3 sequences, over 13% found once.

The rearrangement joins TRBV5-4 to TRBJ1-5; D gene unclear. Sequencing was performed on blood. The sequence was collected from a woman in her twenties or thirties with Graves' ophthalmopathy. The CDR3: CASSLGRETYSNQPQHF. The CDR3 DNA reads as TGTGCCAGCAGCTTGGGTAGGGAGACCTATAGCAATCAGCCCCAGCATTTT.